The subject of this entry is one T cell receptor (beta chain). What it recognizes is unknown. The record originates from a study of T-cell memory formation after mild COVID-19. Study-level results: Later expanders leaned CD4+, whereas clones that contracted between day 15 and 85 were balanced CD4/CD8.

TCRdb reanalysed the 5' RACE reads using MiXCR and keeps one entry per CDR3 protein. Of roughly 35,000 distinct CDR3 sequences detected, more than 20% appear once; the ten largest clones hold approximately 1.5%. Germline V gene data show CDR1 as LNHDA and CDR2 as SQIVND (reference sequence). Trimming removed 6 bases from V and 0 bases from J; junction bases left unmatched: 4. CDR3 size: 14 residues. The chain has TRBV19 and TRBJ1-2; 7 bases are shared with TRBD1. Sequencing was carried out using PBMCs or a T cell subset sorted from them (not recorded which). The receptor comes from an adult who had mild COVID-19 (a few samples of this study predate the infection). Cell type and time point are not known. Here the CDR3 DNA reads TGTGCCAGTAGCCCGGGACAGTCTAACTATGGCTACACCTTC. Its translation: CASSPGQSNYGYTF.